The source of this TCR beta chain is a study of T cell responses to AZD1222 COVID-19 vaccine. Method: immunoSEQ multiplex PCR; TCRdb's copy keeps in-frame clones and lacks some. The table shows about 140,000 clones, with around 89% occurring only once. The material was peripheral blood, obtained 28 days after the second AZD1222 dose. The clonotype comes from an adult who received the AZD1222 COVID-19 vaccine.

The CDR3 nucleotides read TGTGCCAGCAGCTTTGACGGACTCGAGCAGTACTTC. Its translation: CASSFDGLEQYF. This chain connects TRBV5-4 to TRBJ2-7; perhaps TRBD2 as D (5 bases). The CDR3 is made up of 12 amino acids. In germline, CDR1 is SGHNT, CDR2 YYREEE (reference sequence). Trimming cost V 2 bases and J 6 bases, with 9 bases left between them.